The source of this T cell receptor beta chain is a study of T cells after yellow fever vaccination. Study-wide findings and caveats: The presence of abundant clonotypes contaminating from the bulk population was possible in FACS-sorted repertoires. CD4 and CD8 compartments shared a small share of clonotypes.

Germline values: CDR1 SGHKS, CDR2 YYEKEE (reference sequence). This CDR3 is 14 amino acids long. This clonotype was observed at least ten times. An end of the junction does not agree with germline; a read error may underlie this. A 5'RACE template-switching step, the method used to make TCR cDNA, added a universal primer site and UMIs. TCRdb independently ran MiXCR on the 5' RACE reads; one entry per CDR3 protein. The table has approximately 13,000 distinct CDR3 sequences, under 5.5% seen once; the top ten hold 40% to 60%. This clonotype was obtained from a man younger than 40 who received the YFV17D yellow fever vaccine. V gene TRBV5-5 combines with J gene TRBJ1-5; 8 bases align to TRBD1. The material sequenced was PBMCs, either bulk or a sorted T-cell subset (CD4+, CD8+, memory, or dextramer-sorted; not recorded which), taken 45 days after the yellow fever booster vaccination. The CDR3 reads CASSLDRVGQPQHF. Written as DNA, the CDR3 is TGTGCCAGCAGTTTGGACAGGGTTGGTCAGCCCCAGCATTTT.